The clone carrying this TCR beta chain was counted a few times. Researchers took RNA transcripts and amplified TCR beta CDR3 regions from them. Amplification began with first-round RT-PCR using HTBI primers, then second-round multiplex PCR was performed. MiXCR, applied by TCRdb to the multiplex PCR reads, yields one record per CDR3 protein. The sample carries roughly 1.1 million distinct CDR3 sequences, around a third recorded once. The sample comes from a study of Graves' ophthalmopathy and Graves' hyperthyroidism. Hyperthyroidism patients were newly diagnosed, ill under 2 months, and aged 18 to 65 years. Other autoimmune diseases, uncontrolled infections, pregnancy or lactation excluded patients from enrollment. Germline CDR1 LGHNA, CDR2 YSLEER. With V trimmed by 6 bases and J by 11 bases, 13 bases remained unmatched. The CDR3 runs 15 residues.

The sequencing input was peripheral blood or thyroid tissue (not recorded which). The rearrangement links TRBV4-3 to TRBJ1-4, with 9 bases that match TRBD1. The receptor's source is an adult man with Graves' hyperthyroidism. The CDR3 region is CASRPGPQGATKLFF. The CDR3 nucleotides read TGCGCCAGCAGACCGGGGCCACAGGGGGCTACCAAACTGTTTTTT.